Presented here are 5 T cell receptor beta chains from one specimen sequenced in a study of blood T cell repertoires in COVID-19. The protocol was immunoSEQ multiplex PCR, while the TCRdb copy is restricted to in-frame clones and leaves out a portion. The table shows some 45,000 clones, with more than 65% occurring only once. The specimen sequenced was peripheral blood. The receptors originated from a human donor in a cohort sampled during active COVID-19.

This CDR3 reads CASSQSWSSYEQYF. Written as DNA, the CDR3 is TGCGCCAGCAGTCAATCCTGGAGCTCCTACGAGCAGTACTTC. The rearrangement links TRBV23-1 to TRBJ2-7; no clear D. TRBV23-1 is recorded as an ORF, its role being uncertain. Between the trimmed V and J ends, which lost 0 bases and 0 bases, there was a span of 6 bases. The CDR3 extends over 14 amino acids.

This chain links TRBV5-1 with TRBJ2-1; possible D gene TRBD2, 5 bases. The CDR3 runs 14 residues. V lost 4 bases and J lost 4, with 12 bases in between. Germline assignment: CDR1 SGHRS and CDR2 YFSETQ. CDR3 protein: CASSPEETYNEQFF. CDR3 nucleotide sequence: TGCGCCAGCAGCCCGGAGGAGACATACAATGAGCAGTTCTTC.

CDR3 coding DNA: TGTGCCAGCACCTCAGGAGGCCTGAACACTGAAGCTTTCTTT. It codes for CASTSGGLNTEAFF. The chain is built from TRBV6-5 and TRBJ1-1; D is ambiguous. The CDR3 is made up of 14 amino acids. Trimming pared 7 bases from V and 0 bases from J, leaving 12 bases between. Germline V gives CDR1 MNHEY, CDR2 SVGAGI.

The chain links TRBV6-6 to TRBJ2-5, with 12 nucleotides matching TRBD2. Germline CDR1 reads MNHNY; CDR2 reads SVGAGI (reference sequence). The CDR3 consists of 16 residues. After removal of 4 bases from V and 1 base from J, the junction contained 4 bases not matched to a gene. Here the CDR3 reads CASSLGLAGTQETQYF. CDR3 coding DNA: TGTGCCAGCAGTTTAGGACTAGCGGGGACCCAAGAGACCCAGTACTTC.

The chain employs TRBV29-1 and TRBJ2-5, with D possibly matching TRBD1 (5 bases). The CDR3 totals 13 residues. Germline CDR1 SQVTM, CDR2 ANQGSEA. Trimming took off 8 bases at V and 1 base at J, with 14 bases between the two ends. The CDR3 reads CSFSLGLQETQYF. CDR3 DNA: TGCAGCTTCTCGCTGGGGCTCCAAGAGACCCAGTACTTC.